This TCR beta chain was sequenced during a study of PD-L1 blockade in urothelial cancer. For the study at large: The researchers analyzed blood 3 weeks (second dose) and 6 weeks after treatment start.

Stated time point: pretreatment peripheral blood. Pretreatment and on-treatment samples were taken, numbering 1 to 8 per patient. Broader study findings: Better progression-free and overall survival followed lower pretreatment blood clonality.

For this clone: The antigen is unknown.

Spiking of synthetic TCR analog templates was performed in each PCR. Some clones are missing from TCRdb's copy, which holds only in-frame ones; the method was immunoSEQ multiplex PCR. The table shows under 100,000 clones, with roughly 90% occurring only once. The germline V gene has CDR1 SGHNT and CDR2 YYREEE (reference sequence). V was pared by 4 bases and J by 10 bases, with 9 bases between. The CDR3 has 11 residues. The sample was PBMCs, taken around atezolizumab (anti-PD-L1) treatment. The chain employs TRBV5-4 and TRBJ2-1; weak D call: TRBD1 (5 bases). The receptor comes from a man in his 60s with urothelial cancer. CDR3 amino acids: CASSGKGEQFF. The CDR3 coding sequence is TGTGCCAGCAGCGGGAAGGGGGAGCAGTTCTTC.